The 23 T cell receptor beta chains presented below share a single source sample, sequenced in a study of OX40 agonist ivuxolimab in advanced cancers. Libraries were prepared by immunoSEQ multiplex PCR; TCRdb keeps only in-frame clonotypes and omits some of them. The repertoire consists of under 80,000 clones, with about 90% occurring once and the leading ten covering roughly 4%. The source material was CD4+ or CD8+ T cells sorted from blood, sampled in a trial of the OX40 agonist ivuxolimab. The receptors shown here come from an adult with an advanced solid tumor such as melanoma, head and neck, liver or kidney cancer.

This clone was detected once. V gene TRBV7-3 combines with J gene TRBJ1-6, with D unresolved. Deletions cut 1 base from V and 4 bases from J, with 11 bases between. The germline V gene has CDR1 SGHTA and CDR2 FQGTGA. The CDR3 extends over 16 amino acids. CDR3 protein: CASSLKFTKYNSPLHF. CDR3 sequence (DNA): TGTGCCAGCAGCTTAAAATTCACCAAATATAATTCACCCCTCCACTTT.

V usage is TRBV27 and J usage is TRBJ2-5, with 8 bases fitting TRBD2. The DNA end favors TRBJ2-7, so the J call may be wrong. CDR3 length equals 14 residues. CDR1 and CDR2 (germline): MNHEY, SMNVEV (reference sequence). The chain's CDR3 is CASSLVGGAYEQYF. The CDR3 region has the DNA TGTGCCAGCAGTTTAGTCGGGGGGGCCTACGAGCAGTACTTC.

This clone was recorded a few times. J is TRBJ1-3 and V is TRBV6-5; D possibly corresponds to TRBD1 (5 bases). With 0 bases removed from V and 3 bases from J, the gap between germline ends came to 9 bases. Germline CDR1 is MNHEY and CDR2 is SVGAGI. CDR3 size: 15 residues. Written as DNA, the CDR3 is TGTGCCAGCAGTTACTCGGGGCGGGATGGAAACACCATATATTTT. Translating it yields CASSYSGRDGNTIYF.

The rearrangement joins TRBV5-4 to TRBJ1-2, with TRBD1 identical over 10 bases. This CDR3 has 17 amino acids. Germline CDR1 and CDR2: SGHNT and YYREEE (reference sequence). With 0 bases clipped from V and 0 bases from J, the junction kept 5 bases outside the gene matches. DNA of the CDR3: TGTGCCAGCAGCTTGGGGGGACAGGGGTATTCTAACTATGGCTACACCTTC. Translated, it gives CASSLGGQGYSNYGYTF.

There are a few counts of this clone. The chain uses TRBV6-1 and TRBJ1-2, with D hard to call. CDR1 and CDR2 (germline): MNHNS, SASEGT. Trimming stripped 5 bases from V and 3 bases from J, with 13 bases between. The CDR3 loop spans 14 amino acids. As DNA, the CDR3 is TGTGCCAGCAGTCGCACGGGTCTGGACTATGGCTACACCTTC. Protein sequence: CASSRTGLDYGYTF.

The chain carries TRBV30 and TRBJ1-1; TRBD1 agrees at 7 bases. CDR1 and CDR2 (germline): GTSNPN, SVGIG (reference sequence). This CDR3 has 14 amino acids. The trim removed 1 base at V and 14 bases at J, leaving 16 bases unmatched. The CDR3 DNA reads TGTGCCTGGAGTGGGACAGGCCGTACCCAGGGTGGGTTCTTT. Its translation is CAWSGTGRTQGGFF.

The V gene is TRBV5-5, the J gene TRBJ1-2; a weak D match, TRBD1 (6 bases). Germline V CDR1 and CDR2: SGHKS, YYEKEE (reference sequence). V lost 4 bases and J lost 0, with 13 bases in between. CDR3 size: 15 residues. As DNA, the CDR3 is TGTGCCAGCAGCCGGGCGACAGGCTCTAACTATGGCTACACCTTC. It yields the protein CASSRATGSNYGYTF.

The genes are TRBV7-2 and TRBJ2-3; the match to TRBD1 covers 8 bases. V lost 1 base, J lost 4 bases, and 4 bases stayed unmatched. Germline CDR1 is SGHTA and CDR2 is FQGNSA. The CDR3 sequence is 15 residues long. The CDR3: CASSLEYRGSDTQYF. For the CDR3, the DNA is TGTGCCAGCAGCTTAGAGTACAGGGGGTCAGATACGCAGTATTTT.

The V and J genes are TRBV7-3 and TRBJ2-3; 7 bases map to TRBD2. Losses at the gene ends were 4 bases for V and 1 base for J; bases not matched to a gene: 5. CDR1 and CDR2 from the germline V gene are SGHTA and FQGTGA. This CDR3 region has 15 residues. The DNA of the CDR3 is TGTGCCAGCAGCTCACGGGGGGACCGCACAGATACGCAGTATTTT. Translation: CASSSRGDRTDTQYF.

This clone has just one count. The chain combines TRBV29-1 with TRBJ2-7, with 10 bases fitting TRBD2. V lost 0 bases, J lost 4 bases, and 9 bases stayed unmatched. CDR1 and CDR2 (germline): SQVTM, ANQGSEA. The CDR3 sequence is 16 residues long. The CDR3 region is CSVEEGQRGGDYEQYF. CDR3 DNA sequence: TGCAGCGTTGAAGAGGGCCAGCGGGGGGGTGATTACGAGCAGTACTTC.

The chain links TRBV7-9 to TRBJ2-7; 11 bases line up with TRBD2. There are 15 residues in the CDR3. Germline V gene lookup returns CDR1 SEHNR and CDR2 FQNEAQ (reference sequence). V shed 5 bases, J shed 0 bases, and the junction held 3 bases outside the gene matches. CDR3 residues: CASSTSGRSSYEQYF. CDR3 DNA: TGTGCCAGCAGCACTAGCGGGAGAAGCTCCTACGAGCAGTACTTC. Based on the CDR3 plus reference TRBV7-9 and TRBJ2-7, the full variable domain is DTGVSQNPRHKITKRGQNVTFRCDPISEHNRLYWYRQTLGQGPEFLTYFQNEAQLEKSRLLSDRFSAERPKGSFSTLEIQRTEQGDSAMYLCASSTSGRSSYEQYFGPGTRLTVT.

The chain joins TRBV7-9 to TRBJ2-1; D is undetermined. Germline V gene sequence: CDR1 SEHNR, CDR2 FQNEAQ (reference sequence). The CDR3 totals 15 residues. Trimming took off 2 bases at V and 0 bases at J, with 8 bases between the two ends. CDR3 residues: CASSLRSSSYNEQFF. CDR3 nucleotides: TGTGCCAGCAGCTTAAGGTCTAGCTCCTACAATGAGCAGTTCTTC.

This clone was counted a single time. V and J are TRBV18 and TRBJ1-3; TRBD1 matches at 7 bases. V lost 1 base and J lost 0; bases outside the gene matches: 6. CDR1 KGHSH and CDR2 LQKENI come from the germline V gene. CDR3 length: 17 residues. The CDR3 sequence is CASSPQGGPNSGNTIYF. The CDR3 region has the DNA TGTGCCAGCTCACCACAAGGGGGCCCGAACTCTGGAAACACCATATATTTT.

The chain combines TRBV30 with TRBJ2-3, with D hard to call. This CDR3 spans 15 amino acids. V lost 1 base and J 0 bases, leaving 11 bases between the germline ends. CDR1 and CDR2 from the germline V gene are GTSNPN and SVGIG (reference sequence). CDR3 amino acids: CAWSGTMSSTDTQYF. CDR3 sequence (DNA): TGTGCCTGGAGTGGGACGATGTCTAGCACAGATACGCAGTATTTT.

The rearrangement joins TRBV7-2 to TRBJ2-3, with 8 bases matching TRBD2. The CDR3 contains 17 residues. Germline V gives CDR1 SGHTA, CDR2 FQGNSA. The V gene end was trimmed by 2 bases and the J gene end by 2 bases; junction bases not matched to a gene: 9. The CDR3 region is CASSLMSGGGTTDTQYF. The DNA for the CDR3 is TGTGCCAGCAGCTTAATGTCAGGCGGGGGGACCACAGATACGCAGTATTTT.

This chain uses TRBV18 with TRBJ1-6; 11 nucleotides align to TRBD1. V shed 0 bases and J 6 bases; nucleotides not matched to a gene: 1. This CDR3 has 16 amino acids. CDR1 is KGHSH and CDR2 is LQKENI in the germline V gene. The CDR3 protein is CASSPPGQGGNSPLHF. The DNA for the CDR3 is TGTGCCAGCTCACCACCGGGACAGGGGGGTAATTCACCCCTCCACTTT.

The rearrangement links TRBV7-2 to TRBJ2-5; no firm D call. V gave up 3 bases and J gave up 5 bases, with 10 bases separating them. The germline gives CDR1 SGHTA, CDR2 FQGNSA. This CDR3 has 13 amino acids. In nucleotides, the CDR3 is TGTGCCAGCAGCTTTTCCACCCGGGAGACCCAGTACTTC. Residues: CASSFSTRETQYF.

The rearrangement joins TRBV30 to TRBJ2-4; tentatively, D is TRBD1 (5 bases). CDR1 is GTSNPN and CDR2 is SVGIG in the germline V gene (reference sequence). Trimming removed 1 base from V and 1 base from J, with 17 bases in between. This CDR3 has 17 residues. The CDR3 loop reads CAWSDPGRVDAKNIQYF. The CDR3 nucleotides read TGTGCCTGGAGTGATCCCGGCAGGGTAGATGCCAAAAACATTCAGTACTTC.

This clone was detected only a few times. The chain links TRBV11-3 to TRBJ2-7, with 8 positions matching TRBD2. The CDR3 runs to 13 residues. Germline-derived CDR1 and CDR2 are SGHNT and YENEEA. V lost 5 bases, J lost 5 bases, and 5 bases stayed unmatched. The CDR3 DNA follows: TGTGCCAGCAGCCCAGGAGCGGGGGACGAGCAGTACTTC. Translated, it gives CASSPGAGDEQYF.

This rearrangement joins TRBV9 to TRBJ2-1; 9 nucleotides match TRBD2. Unmatched junction bases numbered 8, after V lost 4 bases and J lost 6 bases. The length of the CDR3 is 15 residues. The germline V gene encodes CDR1 SGDLS and CDR2 YYNGEE. This chain's CDR3 is CASSPRAGGVNEQFF. Here the CDR3 DNA reads TGTGCCAGCAGCCCCCGGGCGGGGGGGGTCAATGAGCAGTTCTTC. The full variable domain, its missing parts supplied by reference TRBV9 and TRBJ2-1, is DSGVTQTPKHLITATGQRVTLRCSPRSGDLSVYWYQQSLDQGLQFLIQYYNGEERAKGNILERFSAQQFPDLHSELNLSSLELGDSALYFCASSPRAGGVNEQFFGPGTRLTVL.

The chain has TRBV6-5 and TRBJ2-4; D unresolved. Germline V lookup: CDR1 MNHEY, CDR2 SVGAGI. Trimming pared 6 bases from V and 0 bases from J, leaving 12 bases between. The CDR3 runs to 15 residues. The CDR3 is CASSPLPQAKNIQYF. DNA for the CDR3: TGTGCCAGCAGCCCCCTCCCCCAAGCCAAAAACATTCAGTACTTC.

V gene TRBV19 combines with J gene TRBJ1-1, with D perhaps matching TRBD1 (5 bases). Germline CDR1 LNHDA, CDR2 SQIVND (reference sequence). V lost 4 bases to trimming and J lost 1 base, with 7 bases between them. This CDR3 spans 13 amino acids. CDR3 DNA sequence: TGTGCCAGTAGTACCACAGGGAACACTGAAGCTTTCTTT. Protein product: CASSTTGNTEAFF.

The genes are TRBV6-5 and TRBJ1-4; no reliable D call. Germline values: CDR1 MNHEY, CDR2 SVGAGI. Trimming removed 0 bases at V and 2 bases at J, with 10 bases between. This CDR3 has 16 residues. The CDR3 nucleotides read TGTGCCAGCAGTTACTCGATCGGACCGACTAATGAAAAACTGTTTTTT. It translates to CASSYSIGPTNEKLFF.